Listed here is a single T cell receptor (beta chain). Across 24 US areas, participants ranged in age from roughly 18 to 95 years. The recovered donors of Cohort 3 showed two negative PCRs, clearance, or symptom resolution. The data originate from a study of blood T cell repertoires in COVID-19. For the study at large: From T cells, B-cell-depleted T cells, or PBMCs came the material, which was cDNA or gDNA.

Germline assignment: CDR1 SGHTA and CDR2 FQGNSA. This CDR3 spans 15 amino acids. The V end lost 5 bases, the J end lost 2 bases, and 13 bases lay between the germline ends. Measured with immunoSEQ multiplex PCR; TCRdb has only the in-frame clones, and not every one. Of more than 250,000 clones detected, 70% to 90% appear once; the ten largest clones hold less than 2.5%. The V call is TRBV7-2, the J call TRBJ1-5; D is unclear. The TCR comes from a man aged 25-45 years who had recovered from COVID-19. Sequencing used PBMCs or T cells enriched from blood (not recorded which). For the CDR3, the DNA is TGTGCCAGCAGCATGGGGAGGGTTGGCAATCAGCCCCAGCATTTT. Translation: CASSMGRVGNQPQHF.